The T cell receptor (beta chain) under discussion was sequenced for a study of PD-L1 blockade in urothelial cancer. This table comes from immunoSEQ multiplex PCR, and its TCRdb copy is limited to in-frame clones, with some not included. Of roughly 30,000 clones listed, around 84% are singletons. This CDR3 contains 15 residues. V was trimmed by 3 bases and J by 3 bases, leaving 9 bases between them. Germline V lookup: CDR1 LNHDA, CDR2 SQIVND (reference sequence). This specimen was PBMCs, taken around atezolizumab (anti-PD-L1) treatment. This receptor was obtained from a man between 45 and 60 years old with urothelial cancer. The chain combines TRBV19 with TRBJ2-6, with a tentative D call TRBD2 (6 bases). CDR3 residues: CASSIGGVGANVLTF. The CDR3 nucleotides read TGTGCCAGTAGTATTGGAGGGGTTGGGGCCAACGTCCTGACTTTC.